This T cell receptor (beta chain) derives from a study of response to subunit inactivated influenza vaccine. Whole-study results and caveats: Only a handful of new T cells, the authors suggested, are recruited with each seasonal influenza vaccination.

CDR3 size: 14 residues. Between the trimmed V and J ends, which lost 2 bases and 2 bases, there was a span of 9 bases. TCRdb re-derived calls from the RT-PCR reads in MiXCR, one entry per CDR3 protein. The sample has some 800,000 distinct CDR3 sequences, around 20% seen once. This clonotype was counted between two and nine times. Its target is not known. This chain links TRBV12-3 or TRBV12-4 with TRBJ2-5; D remains unclear. The sample was PBMCs from blood, taken 5 to 6 days after vaccination. The TCR comes from a man aged 50 to 59 who received an inactivated influenza vaccine. The DNA of the CDR3 is TGTGCCAGCAGTTTAACGCACGGTCAAGAGACCCAGTACTTC. Its translation: CASSLTHGQETQYF.